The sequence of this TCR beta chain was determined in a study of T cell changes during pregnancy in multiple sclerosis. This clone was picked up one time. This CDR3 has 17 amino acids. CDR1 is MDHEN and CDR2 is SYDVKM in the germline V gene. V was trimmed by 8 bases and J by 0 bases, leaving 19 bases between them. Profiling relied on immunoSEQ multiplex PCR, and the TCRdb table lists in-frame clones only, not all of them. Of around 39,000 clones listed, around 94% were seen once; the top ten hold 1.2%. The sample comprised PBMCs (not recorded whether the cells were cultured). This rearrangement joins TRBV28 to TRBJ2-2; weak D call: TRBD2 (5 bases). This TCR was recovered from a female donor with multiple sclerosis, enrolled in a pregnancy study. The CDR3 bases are TGTGCCAGCCTAAAAGTAAGAGGGCCGACGAACACCGGGGAGCTGTTTTTT. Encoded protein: CASLKVRGPTNTGELFF.